This record looks at one T cell receptor (beta chain) sequence and its context. Its antigen remains unknown. Libraries were prepared by immunoSEQ multiplex PCR; TCRdb keeps only in-frame clonotypes and omits some of them. This sample carries about 14,000 clones, over 85% of them seen once, and the ten largest clones take 0.65% to 0.9%. The data stem from a study of graft-versus-host responses after intestinal transplantation. The wider study: All recipients got anti-thymocyte globulin induction, then tacrolimus and steroids for roughly three years.

Study-wide results and limits: In patients with graft-donor T cell macrochimerism, allograft graft-versus-host to host-versus-graft clonal ratios were high.

The germline V gene has CDR1 SGHAT and CDR2 FQNNGV. The CDR3 covers 19 residues. The J segment lost 12 bases and the V segment lost 5 bases, leaving 26 bases of the junction unmatched. The input for sequencing was PBMCs, taken 9 days after transplant. The sequence was obtained from a human patient who received an intestinal transplant, so some T cells may come from the graft donor. The rearrangement joins TRBV11-2 to TRBJ2-1, with 9 nucleotides matching TRBD2. CDR3 residues: CASSPSRLAGQGGWGGQFF. DNA for the CDR3: TGTGCCAGCAGCCCGAGCCGTCTAGCGGGACAAGGTGGATGGGGAGGGCAGTTCTTC.